A single sample gave rise to the 19 T cell receptor beta chains below, sequenced in a study of blood T cell repertoires in COVID-19. Repertoires were generated with immunoSEQ multiplex PCR, while TCRdb's copy carries only in-frame clones and drops some. Here the sample spans approximately 320,000 clones, about 90% being singletons. Sequencing input: peripheral blood. Receptors were obtained from a woman aged 25 to 39 with COVID-19, enrolled during active disease.

This sequence joins TRBV5-1 and TRBJ1-6; perhaps TRBD1 as D (6 bases). Per the germline V gene, CDR1 is SGHRS and CDR2 is YFSETQ. Trimming removed 0 bases at V and 1 base at J, with 8 bases between. The CDR3 runs 16 residues. CDR3 DNA: TGCGCCAGCAGCTTGGAGGGGGTGTCCTATAATTCACCCCTCCACTTT. Protein product: CASSLEGVSYNSPLHF.

The chain recombines TRBV11-2 with TRBJ2-7; D remains unclear. The germline V gene has CDR1 SGHAT and CDR2 FQNNGV. Deletions cut 5 bases from V and 6 bases from J, with 11 bases between. This CDR3 is built from 12 residues. In DNA, the CDR3 is TGTGCCAGCAGCAACTCAAATATCGAGCAGTACTTC. Amino acids: CASSNSNIEQYF.

The chain uses TRBV6-1 and TRBJ1-2; D is ambiguous. Germline lookup yields CDR1 MNHNS and CDR2 SASEGT. V was cut by 3 bases and J by 7 bases, with 15 bases left in between. The CDR3 has 14 residues. CDR3 sequence reads: CASSDWTSEGGYTF. The CDR3 DNA reads TGTGCCAGCAGTGATTGGACCTCCGAGGGTGGCTACACCTTC.

The chain is built from TRBV18 and TRBJ1-2; no definite D call. The CDR3 has 21 amino acids. Germline V gene lookup returns CDR1 KGHSH and CDR2 LQKENI. Between the trimmed V and J ends, which lost 0 bases and 2 bases, there was a span of 28 bases. CDR3 residues: CASSPPAGNTEASRSNYGYTF. CDR3 DNA: TGTGCCAGCTCACCACCGGCAGGCAATACCGAAGCATCAAGGTCAAACTATGGCTACACCTTC.

This chain connects TRBV18 to TRBJ2-5; a possible D gene is TRBD1 (5 bases). The CDR3 has 13 amino acids. Deletions cut 9 bases from V and 5 bases from J, with 16 bases between. Germline V gene lookup returns CDR1 KGHSH and CDR2 LQKENI. This CDR3 reads CASSVRVGETQYF. The CDR3 nucleotides are TGTGCCAGTTCCGTCAGGGTTGGGGAGACCCAGTACTTC. Drawing the rest from reference TRBV18 and TRBJ2-5, the complete variable domain is NAGVMQNPRHLVRRRGQEARLRCSPMKGHSHVYWYRQLPEEGLKFMVYLQKENIIDESGMPKERFSAEFPKEGPSILRIQQVVRGDSAAYFCASSVRVGETQYFGPGTRLLVL.

The genes are TRBV4-1 and TRBJ1-1, with 11 nucleotides matching TRBD1. The V gene's germline CDR1 is MGHRA and CDR2 YSYEKL. The CDR3 has 17 amino acids. The V segment lost 4 bases and the J segment 0 bases; nucleotides outside the gene matches: 7. The CDR3 loop reads CASSPQGQGGLNTEAFF. CDR3 in DNA: TGCGCCAGCAGCCCTCAGGGACAGGGGGGCCTGAACACTGAAGCTTTCTTT.

The chain has TRBV5-1 and TRBJ1-2, with no clear D. V was cut by 1 base and J by 4 bases, with 14 bases left in between. Germline V lookup: CDR1 SGHRS, CDR2 YFSETQ. The CDR3 sequence is 15 residues long. The CDR3 DNA is TGCGCCAGCAGCTTGCGGGAGGGAGGCGCCTATGGCTACACCTTC. The encoded protein is CASSLREGGAYGYTF. Variable domain in full (rest from reference TRBV5-1 and TRBJ1-2): KAGVTQTPRYLIKTRGQQVTLSCSPISGHRSVSWYQQTPGQGLQFLFEYFSETQRNKGNFPGRFSGRQFSNSRSEMNVSTLELGDSALYLCASSLREGGAYGYTFGSGTRLTVV.

J is TRBJ2-1 and V is TRBV19; TRBD2 aligns across 10 bases. After removal of 10 bases from V and 4 bases from J, the junction contained 4 bases not matched to a gene. This CDR3 spans 13 amino acids. Germline-derived CDR1 and CDR2 are LNHDA and SQIVND (reference sequence). CDR3: CATSLAGYNEQFF. In DNA form, the CDR3 reads TGTGCCACCTCACTAGCGGGGTACAATGAGCAGTTCTTC.

The chain couples TRBV11-2 to TRBJ2-3; tentatively, D is TRBD1 (6 bases). This CDR3 spans 15 amino acids. V shed 0 bases and J shed 3 bases, with 10 bases lying between them. Per germline, CDR1 SGHAT and CDR2 FQNNGV. The CDR3 sequence is CASSLESQGTDTQYF. Written as DNA, the CDR3 is TGTGCCAGCAGCTTAGAGTCCCAGGGGACAGATACGCAGTATTTT.

This clone was picked up one time. CDR3 protein: CASSLLGRADHGYTF. CDR3 in DNA: TGTGCCAGCAGCTTGCTTGGCAGGGCTGACCATGGCTACACCTTC. The chain combines TRBV5-6 with TRBJ1-2; TRBD1 is a possible D gene (5 bases). The CDR3 loop spans 15 amino acids. V shed 1 base and J shed 6 bases, with 16 bases lying between them. In germline, CDR1 is SGHDT, CDR2 YYEEEE.

This clone showed up just a few times. V is TRBV27 and J is TRBJ2-3; TRBD2 aligns across 8 bases. This CDR3 contains 14 residues. CDR1 MNHEY and CDR2 SMNVEV come from the germline V gene (reference sequence). V lost 10 bases to trimming and J lost 1 base; unmatched junction nucleotides: 7. The CDR3 DNA is TGTGCCATCGCGGTCGGGGGGGGCACAGATACGCAGTATTTT. It encodes CAIAVGGGTDTQYF.

This clone showed up just a few times. V and J are TRBV14 and TRBJ2-7; tentative D call: TRBD1 (5 bases). CDR1 is SGHDN and CDR2 is FVKESK in the germline V gene. CDR3 length: 14 residues. V lost 5 bases and J 3 bases, leaving 14 bases between the germline ends. CDR3 nucleotides: TGTGCCAGCAGCGAAACAGGACACAGCTACGAGCAGTACTTC. Encoded protein: CASSETGHSYEQYF.

This chain joins TRBV5-1 and TRBJ1-6; D is undetermined. The V gene lost 4 bases and the J gene lost 9 bases, with 11 bases spanning the gap. The germline V gene encodes CDR1 SGHRS and CDR2 YFSETQ. This CDR3 has 13 residues. CDR3 DNA: TGCGCCAGCAGCCTTGAGTTTGGTTCACCCCTCCACTTT. Encoded protein: CASSLEFGSPLHF.

This clone has a handful of counts. The chain is built from TRBV27 and TRBJ2-7, with D possibly matching TRBD1 (5 bases). The CDR3 runs 11 residues. The V end lost 6 bases, the J end lost 6 bases, and 9 bases lay between the germline ends. Germline V lookup: CDR1 MNHEY, CDR2 SMNVEV (reference sequence). Here the CDR3 DNA reads TGTGCCAGCAGCTCCAGGGCCGAGCAGTACTTC. This sequence encodes CASSSRAEQYF.

The chain is built from TRBV7-9 and TRBJ2-7, with TRBD2 as a possible D gene (5 bases). The V end lost 5 bases, the J end lost 0 bases, and 11 bases lay between the germline ends. CDR1 SEHNR and CDR2 FQNEAQ come from the germline V gene (reference sequence). The CDR3 sequence is 14 residues long. CDR3 bases: TGTGCCAGCAGCGAAAGCGGAAGCTCCTACGAGCAGTACTTC. Protein product: CASSESGSSYEQYF.

V usage is TRBV27 and J usage is TRBJ2-7; D call uncertain. The CDR3 consists of 13 residues. Germline V lookup: CDR1 MNHEY, CDR2 SMNVEV (reference sequence). Between the trimmed V and J ends, which lost 6 bases and 4 bases, there was a span of 13 bases. The CDR3 loop reads CASRQAVMYEQYF. Written as DNA, the CDR3 is TGTGCCAGCAGGCAGGCTGTTATGTACGAGCAGTACTTC.

The table lists this clone with a count of one. V is TRBV28 and J is TRBJ1-6; D is undetermined. Trimming cost V 6 bases and J 5 bases, with 8 bases left between them. The germline V gene has CDR1 MDHEN and CDR2 SYDVKM. This CDR3 is 13 amino acids long. Written as DNA, the CDR3 is TGTGCCAGCAGACCTAGCCATAATTCACCCCTCCACTTT. Translating gives CASRPSHNSPLHF.

V and J are TRBV3-1 (or the pseudogene TRBV3-2) and TRBJ2-5, with D uncertain. Trimming left V 2 bases short and J 5 bases short, with 15 bases between. Germline V gene data show CDR1 as LGHDT and CDR2 as YNNKEL (reference sequence). The CDR3 extends over 15 amino acids. This chain's CDR3 is CASSQLQPLGETQYF. Written as DNA, the CDR3 is TGTGCCAGCAGCCAACTACAGCCCCTTGGGGAGACCCAGTACTTC.

The gene calls are TRBV27 and TRBJ2-7, with 8 bases fitting TRBD1. J gave up 3 bases and V 4 bases, and 2 bases lay outside the gene matches. This CDR3 region has 13 residues. In germline, CDR1 is MNHEY, CDR2 SMNVEV (reference sequence). The CDR3 DNA sequence: TGTGCCAGCAGTTACAGGGGGGACTACGAGCAGTACTTC. It translates to CASSYRGDYEQYF.